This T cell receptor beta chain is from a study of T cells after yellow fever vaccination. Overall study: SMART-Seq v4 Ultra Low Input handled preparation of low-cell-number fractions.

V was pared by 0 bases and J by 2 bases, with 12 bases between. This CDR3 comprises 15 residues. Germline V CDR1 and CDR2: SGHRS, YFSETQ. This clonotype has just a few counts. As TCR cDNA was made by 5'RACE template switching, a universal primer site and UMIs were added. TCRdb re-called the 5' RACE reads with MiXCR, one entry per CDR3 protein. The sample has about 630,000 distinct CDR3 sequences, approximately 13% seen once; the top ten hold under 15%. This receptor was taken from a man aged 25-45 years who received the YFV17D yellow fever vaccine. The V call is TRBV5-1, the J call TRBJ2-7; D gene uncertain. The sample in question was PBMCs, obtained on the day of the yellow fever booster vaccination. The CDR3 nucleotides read TGCGCCAGCAGCTTGGAACCGGCTCTACCCTACGAGCAGTACTTC. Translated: CASSLEPALPYEQYF.